This TCR beta chain was profiled in a study of shared clonotypes between healthy human individuals. Data came from immunoSEQ multiplex PCR; TCRdb stores just in-frame clones and leaves some out. The data show fewer than 350,000 clones, more than 75% seen once. Germline V gives CDR1 MNHNS, CDR2 SASEGT. The CDR3 runs 16 residues. Deletions cut 4 bases from V and 0 bases from J, with 12 bases between. Pooled CD45RO+ cells and CCR7-negative CD45RA+ TemRA cells made up CD8 memory. V usage is TRBV6-1 and J usage is TRBJ2-2, with D maybe TRBD2 (6 bases). This TCR derives from a man aged 18 to 30 in good health. Source material: memory CD8+ T cells sorted from blood. The subset: CD45RO+ cells pooled with CCR7-negative TemRA cells. The CDR3 protein is CASSVWGGANTGELFF. DNA of the CDR3: TGTGCCAGCAGTGTGTGGGGCGGGGCGAACACCGGGGAGCTGTTTTTT.